A selection of T cell receptor beta chains follows, all from one sample in a study of identical twins. TCRdb re-called the 5' RACE reads through MiXCR, storing one row per CDR3 protein. The repertoire has around 530,000 distinct CDR3 sequences, around 15% of them found once; the top ten carry 0.44%. This sample also appeared in a second study, on yellow fever vaccine responses in identical twins.

The sample consisted of CD4+ T cells sorted from blood. The receptors were sampled from a young woman in good health. Each CDR3 is given with its conserved first and last residue. D genes are given only for firm matches. A clone size is listed for some rows: how often the clone was seen (once, few, many), or a class if it is expanded.

TRBJ2-3 | NA | NA | TRBV7-7 | TGTGCCAGCAGCTTACTTGGCAGTCCCACAGATACGCAGTATTTT | CASSLLGSPTDTQYF
TRBJ2-2 | NA | TRBD1 | TRBV24-1 | TGTGCCACCAGTTTGACAGGGGAAACCGGGGAGCTGTTTTTT | CATSLTGETGELFF
TRBJ2-5 | NA | NA | TRBV7-7 | TGTGCCAGCAGCTTAGCGAATGGGATACAAGAGACCCAGTACTTC | CASSLANGIQETQYF
TRBJ1-6 | NA | NA | TRBV3-1 | TGTGCCAGCAGCCAACGGGACGCACCACATCGTTCACCCCTCCACTTT | CASSQRDAPHRSPLHF
TRBJ2-3 | NA | TRBD2 | TRBV20-1 | TGCAGTGCTTCATATAGCGGGTCTAGCACAGATACGCAGTATTTT | CSASYSGSSTDTQYF
TRBJ1-4 | NA | NA | TRBV6-1 | TGTGCCAGCACCCGGGTGGCGGGGGCAGGGGAAAAACTGTTTTTT | CASTRVAGAGEKLFF
TRBJ2-2 | few | TRBD2 | TRBV20-1 | TGCAGTGCAGCGGAAGCGGGAGAGGCTGTGCCCGGGGAGCTGTTTTTT | CSAAEAGEAVPGELFF
TRBJ2-1 | NA | TRBD2 | TRBV7-3 | TGTGCCAGCAGCTCGGGACTAGCGGGAGCCAACGGGGTCTTC | CASSSGLAGANGVF
TRBJ1-2 | few | NA | TRBV12-3/TRBV12-4 | TGTGCCAGCAGTTTAGGGGGACTATATGGCTACACCTTC | CASSLGGLYGYTF
TRBJ2-2 | NA | TRBD2 | TRBV12-3/TRBV12-4 | TGTGCCAGCAGTTGGGACAGCAAGTTTTCCGGGACTAGCGTTAACACCGGGGAGCTGTTTTTT | CASSWDSKFSGTSVNTGELFF
TRBJ2-3 | few | NA | TRBV5-1 | TGCGCCAGCAGCTTTGACTTCATGGCCAAAACAGATACGCAGTATTTT | CASSFDFMAKTDTQYF
TRBJ2-2 | NA | TRBD2 | TRBV5-5 | TGTGCCAGCAGCTTGAGCTTGCGGGAGGGTGGCACCGGGGAGCTGTTTTTT | CASSLSLREGGTGELFF
TRBJ1-5 | NA | NA | TRBV10-3 | TGTGCCATCAGTGAGGATAACAGCTTCAATCAGCCCCAGCATTTT | CAISEDNSFNQPQHF
TRBJ2-1 | NA | TRBD2 | TRBV29-1 | TGCAGCGCCGGACTAGCGGGGGGGTTTAATGAGCAGTTCTTC | CSAGLAGGFNEQFF
TRBJ1-6 | few | NA | TRBV27 | TGTGCCAGCAGCCTCACAGGGAGGGTTTCACCCCTCCACTTT | CASSLTGRVSPLHF
TRBJ1-5 | many | TRBD1 | TRBV12-3/TRBV12-4 | TGTGCCAGCAGTGCGACAGGGGGCGATCAGCCCCAGCATTTT | CASSATGGDQPQHF
TRBJ2-3 | many | NA | TRBV5-1 | TGCGCCAGCAGCTTGGGGGACAACAATCCGGATACGCAGTATTTT | CASSLGDNNPDTQYF
TRBJ1-1 | few | NA | TRBV7-9 | TGTGCCAGCAGCCCGGGTCCGGGGGACGCTGAAGCTTTCTTT | CASSPGPGDAEAFF
TRBJ2-1 | many | NA | TRBV20-1 | TGCAGTGCTGGAGTAGGGAATGAGCAGTTCTTC | CSAGVGNEQFF
TRBJ2-3 | NA | NA | TRBV4-1 | TGCGCCAGCAGCCAAGGAACTAGCCCGAACACAGATACGCAGTATTTT | CASSQGTSPNTDTQYF
TRBJ2-2 | NA | TRBD1 | TRBV5-1 | TGCGCCAGCAGCCGCCGACAGGGCGCTTTCGCCGGGGAGCTGTTTTTT | CASSRRQGAFAGELFF
TRBJ2-7 | few | TRBD1 | TRBV29-1 | TGCAGCGTAATGGACAGGGTGAACTACGAGCAGTACTTC | CSVMDRVNYEQYF
TRBJ2-3 | NA | TRBD2 | TRBV7-3 | TGTGCCAGCAGCGCGGTGGCGGGAGGGCCCCCAGATACGCAGTATTTT | CASSAVAGGPPDTQYF
TRBJ2-2 | few | NA | TRBV21-1 | TGTGCCAGCAGCAAAGCCGCGAGGGGGGGTTGGACCGGGGAGCTGTTTTTT | CASSKAARGGWTGELFF
TRBJ2-5 | NA | TRBD2 | TRBV20-1 | TGCAGTGCTAGATTACTAGCGGGAGGGCCAATAGGAGAGACCCAGTACTTC | CSARLLAGGPIGETQYF
TRBJ2-5 | few | NA | TRBV6-5 | TGTGCCAGCAGTTACTCGATGTCTAAAGGCCAAGAGACCCAGTACTTC | CASSYSMSKGQETQYF
TRBJ1-1 | few | NA | TRBV2 | TGTGCCAGGGGGGAGTCGAACACTGAAGCTTTCTTT | CARGESNTEAFF
TRBJ2-3 | NA | NA | TRBV5-1 | TGCGCCAGCAGCCTGGGGGACATCGGATTCACAGATACGCAGTATTTT | CASSLGDIGFTDTQYF
TRBJ1-4 | few | NA | TRBV12-3/TRBV12-4 | TGTGCCAGCAGGGGAGTAGGGGAAAAACTGTTTTTT | CASRGVGEKLFF
TRBJ1-1 | few | NA | TRBV7-9 | TGTGCCAGCAGCTTCATGGGGAACACTGAAGCTTTCTTT | CASSFMGNTEAFF
TRBJ1-5 | many | NA | TRBV20-1 | TGCAGTGCTCGCCCTGAGACTAGTCAGCCCCAGCATTTT | CSARPETSQPQHF
TRBJ2-1 | NA | TRBD2 | TRBV3-1 | TGTGCCAGCAGCCGCCGCGCGGGAGGGCTCTATACCTCCTACAATGAGCAGTTCTTC | CASSRRAGGLYTSYNEQFF
TRBJ2-6 | NA | TRBD2 | TRBV5-1 | TGTGCCTCCAGCCTGGGGGGGACTGGGGCCAACGTCCTGACTTTC | CASSLGGTGANVLTF
TRBJ2-7 | NA | NA | TRBV2 | TGTGCCAGCAGAGTGGGGGGATACGAGCAGTACTTC | CASRVGGYEQYF
TRBJ1-5 | once | NA | TRBV2 | TGTGCCAGCAGTGACAGAAGCCCAAATCAGCCCCAGCATTTT | CASSDRSPNQPQHF
TRBJ2-2 | few | TRBD1 | TRBV5-1 | TGCGCCAGCAGCTCCCGCACCGGGACAGGGTTCGGGGAGCTGTTTTTT | CASSSRTGTGFGELFF
TRBJ2-3 | NA | NA | TRBV14 | TGTGCCAGCAGCCAAGGACTAAGGACAGATACGCAGTATTTT | CASSQGLRTDTQYF
TRBJ2-2 | NA | NA | TRBV5-5 | TGTGCCAGCAGCTTGAATGGTCTCACCGGGGAGCTGTTTTTT | CASSLNGLTGELFF
TRBJ2-1 | NA | TRBD2 | TRBV28 | TGTGCCAGCAGGGGGTCACTAGCGGCCCGATCTGGGCAGTTCTTC | CASRGSLAARSGQFF
TRBJ1-5 | few | TRBD1 | TRBV20-1 | TGCAGTGCCACAGGGGAAGGCAATCAGCCCCAGCATTTT | CSATGEGNQPQHF
TRBJ2-3 | once | NA | TRBV7-9 | TGTGCCAGCAGCTTTAGTGGGAGCTCAGATACGCAGTATTTT | CASSFSGSSDTQYF
TRBJ2-7 | NA | NA | TRBV11-2 | TGTGCCAGCAGCTTAGACCGCTCGAGGGGATACGAGCAGTACTTC | CASSLDRSRGYEQYF
TRBJ1-5 | NA | NA | TRBV12-3/TRBV12-4 | TGTGCCAGCCGGGGGCAGGGGTTAAGTCAGCCCCAGCATTTT | CASRGQGLSQPQHF
TRBJ2-5 | NA | NA | TRBV12-3/TRBV12-4 | TGTGCCAGCAGTTGGAGGGTAGCGGAAAATACCCCAGTCCAAGAGACCCAGTACTTC | CASSWRVAENTPVQETQYF
TRBJ2-7 | NA | TRBD2 | TRBV10-3 | TGTGCCATCAGTGAGAACGGCGGGAGGGGTTACGAGCAGTACTTC | CAISENGGRGYEQYF